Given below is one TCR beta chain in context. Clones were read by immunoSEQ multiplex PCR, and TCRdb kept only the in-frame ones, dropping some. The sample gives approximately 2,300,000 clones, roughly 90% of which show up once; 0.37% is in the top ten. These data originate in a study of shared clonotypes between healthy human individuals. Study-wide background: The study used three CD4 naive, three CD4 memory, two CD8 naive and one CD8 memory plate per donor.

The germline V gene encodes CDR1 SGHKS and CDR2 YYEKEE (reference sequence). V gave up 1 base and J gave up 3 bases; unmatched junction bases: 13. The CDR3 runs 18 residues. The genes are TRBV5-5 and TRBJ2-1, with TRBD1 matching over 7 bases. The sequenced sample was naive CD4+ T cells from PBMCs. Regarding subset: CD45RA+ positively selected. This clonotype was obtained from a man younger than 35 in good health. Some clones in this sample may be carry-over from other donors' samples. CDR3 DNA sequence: TGTGCCAGCAGCTTGTATTTATCGACAGGGATCAACTACAATGAGCAGTTCTTC. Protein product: CASSLYLSTGINYNEQFF.